Following are 9 T cell receptor beta chains from one sample sequenced in a study of shared clonotypes between healthy human individuals. Produced via immunoSEQ multiplex PCR; TCRdb's table is partial and in-frame only. The profile shows about 820,000 clones, roughly 92% of them singletons. Naive CD8 isolation took CD45RO-negative cells positively selected for CCR7 and excluded terminally differentiated effector memory CD45RA+ cells. Specimen: naive CD8+ T cells sorted from blood. These receptors were collected from a man between 25 and 39 years old in good health.

This rearrangement joins TRBV18 to TRBJ2-1, with TRBD2 matching over 13 bases. The germline V gene encodes CDR1 KGHSH and CDR2 LQKENI. The junction had 1 base not matched to a gene; V was cut back by 3 bases and J by 2 bases. This CDR3 has 16 residues. The CDR3 sequence is CASSPGLAGAYNEQFF. CDR3 nucleotides: TGTGCCAGCTCACCCGGACTAGCGGGAGCCTACAATGAGCAGTTCTTC. Using reference TRBV18 and TRBJ2-1 for the parts outside the CDR3, the full variable domain is NAGVMQNPRHLVRRRGQEARLRCSPMKGHSHVYWYRQLPEEGLKFMVYLQKENIIDESGMPKERFSAEFPKEGPSILRIQQVVRGDSAAYFCASSPGLAGAYNEQFFGPGTRLTVL.

This clone was counted a single time. The chain carries TRBV10-3 and TRBJ1-5, with TRBD1 matching 9 bases. The CDR3 extends over 17 amino acids. J lost 3 bases, V lost 3 bases, and 9 bases had no gene match. CDR1 is ENHRY, CDR2 SYGVKD, per germline. The CDR3 DNA sequence: TGTGCCATCAGTGAAGGGACAGGGTTTTCCGTCAATCAGCCCCAGCATTTT. Its protein product is CAISEGTGFSVNQPQHF.

V and J are TRBV13 and TRBJ2-3; 7 positions match TRBD2. Germline values: CDR1 PRHDT, CDR2 FYEKMQ (reference sequence). CDR3 size: 18 residues. V was clipped by 0 bases and J by 0 bases; unmatched bases: 9. The CDR3 region has the DNA TGTGCCAGCAGCTTAGGGGCTAGCGGACGTCCTAGCACAGATACGCAGTATTTT. Translating gives CASSLGASGRPSTDTQYF.

The rearrangement joins TRBV7-9 to TRBJ1-1, with D maybe TRBD1 (5 bases). CDR3 length: 15 residues. Germline values: CDR1 SEHNR, CDR2 FQNEAQ (reference sequence). V was clipped by 7 bases and J by 3 bases, with 18 bases between them. CDR3 DNA: TGTGCCAGCACCCTTTCCGTGGAGGGGTACACTGAAGCTTTCTTT. The encoded protein is CASTLSVEGYTEAFF.

The genes are TRBV27 and TRBJ2-1; D may correspond to TRBD1 or TRBD2 (5 bases each). The germline CDR1 and CDR2 sequences are MNHEY and SMNVEV (reference sequence). The V end was cut by 5 bases, the J end by 2 bases, with 16 bases between. The CDR3 extends over 16 amino acids. Here the CDR3 DNA reads TGTGCCAGCAGTGGGGGATGGGCGGGTGCCTACAATGAGCAGTTCTTC. Protein sequence: CASSGGWAGAYNEQFF.

The CDR3 here is CASSPEAGASNTGELFF. CDR3 sequence (DNA): TGTGCCAGCAGCCCGGAAGCGGGGGCCTCGAACACCGGGGAGCTGTTTTTT. The V and J genes are TRBV5-4 and TRBJ2-2, with 8 positions matching TRBD2. V shed 4 bases and J 0 bases; nucleotides not matched to a gene: 8. The CDR3 extends over 17 amino acids. In germline, CDR1 is SGHNT, CDR2 YYREEE (reference sequence).

This rearrangement joins TRBV5-8 to TRBJ1-2; D ambiguous. CDR3 size: 17 residues. V was cut by 1 base and J by 0 bases, with 16 bases left in between. CDR1 and CDR2 (germline): SGHTS, YDEGEE. DNA for the CDR3: TGTGCCAGCAGCTTGCGGGCACAAACGAATACTAACTATGGCTACACCTTC. Translating it yields CASSLRAQTNTNYGYTF.

Comment on this clone: Distinct nucleotide sequences in the sample also encode this CDR3. This chain links TRBV29-1 with TRBJ2-7, with 9 positions matching TRBD1. The CDR3 extends over 12 amino acids. Per germline, CDR1 SQVTM and CDR2 ANQGSEA. The J segment lost 4 bases and the V segment lost 3 bases, leaving 1 base of the junction unmatched. This CDR3 reads CSVEGQGYEQYF. CDR3 bases: TGCAGCGTTGAGGGACAGGGTTACGAGCAGTACTTC.

The CDR3 bases are TGTGCCAGCAGCTTAGGTCGACAGGGATCTTTGGTGGTCTCTGGAAACACCATATATTTT. As protein: CASSLGRQGSLVVSGNTIYF. The chain couples TRBV7-8 to TRBJ1-3, with 7 bases that match TRBD1. Germline CDR1 and CDR2: SGHVS and FQNEAQ. The ends lost 1 base at V and 0 bases at J; junction bases unmatched: 15. The CDR3 is 20 residues long.